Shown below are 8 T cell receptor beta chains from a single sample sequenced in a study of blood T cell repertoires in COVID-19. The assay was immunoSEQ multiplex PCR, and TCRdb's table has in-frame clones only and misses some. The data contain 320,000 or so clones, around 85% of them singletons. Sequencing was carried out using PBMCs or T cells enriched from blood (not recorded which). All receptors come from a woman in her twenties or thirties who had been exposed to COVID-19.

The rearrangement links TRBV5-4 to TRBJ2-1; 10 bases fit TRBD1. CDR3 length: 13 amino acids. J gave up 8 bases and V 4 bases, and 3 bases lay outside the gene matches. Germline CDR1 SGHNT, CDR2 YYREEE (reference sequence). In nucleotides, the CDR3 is TGTGCCAGCAGCAACGGACAGGGGGATGAGCAGTTCTTC. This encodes CASSNGQGDEQFF.

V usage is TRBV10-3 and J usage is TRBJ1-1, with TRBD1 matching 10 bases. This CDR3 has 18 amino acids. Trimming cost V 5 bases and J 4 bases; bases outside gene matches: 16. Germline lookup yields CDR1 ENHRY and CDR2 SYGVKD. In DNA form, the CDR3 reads TGTGCCATCAGTCACCTACCTGGGACAGGGGATGGGAGCACTGAAGCTTTCTTT. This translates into CAISHLPGTGDGSTEAFF.

In DNA form, the CDR3 reads TGTGCCAGCAGCCGGGACACCGTGAACACTGAAGCTTTCTTT. Its translation is CASSRDTVNTEAFF. The rearrangement uses TRBV7-9 and TRBJ1-1; D is perhaps TRBD1 (6 bases). The CDR3 is made up of 14 amino acids. Trimming shortened V by 5 bases and J by 0 bases, and 10 bases separated the two germline ends. The germline gives CDR1 SEHNR, CDR2 FQNEAQ (reference sequence).

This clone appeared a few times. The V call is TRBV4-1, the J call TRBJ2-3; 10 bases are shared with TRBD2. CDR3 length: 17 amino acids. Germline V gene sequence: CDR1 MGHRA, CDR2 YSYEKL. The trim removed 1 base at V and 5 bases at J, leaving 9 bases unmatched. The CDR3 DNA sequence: TGCGCCAGCAGCCAAGGACTAGCGGGCGGCTATCTAGATACGCAGTATTTT. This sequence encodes CASSQGLAGGYLDTQYF.

CDR3 nucleotides: TGTGCCAGCAGTCACAGGGTTCAGAATCTAGGAAACACCATATATTTT. It codes for CASSHRVQNLGNTIYF. The gene calls are TRBV28 and TRBJ1-3; D might be TRBD1 (6 bases). The V gene lost 5 bases and the J gene lost 4 bases, with 18 bases spanning the gap. The germline CDR1 and CDR2 sequences are MDHEN and SYDVKM. The CDR3 totals 16 residues.

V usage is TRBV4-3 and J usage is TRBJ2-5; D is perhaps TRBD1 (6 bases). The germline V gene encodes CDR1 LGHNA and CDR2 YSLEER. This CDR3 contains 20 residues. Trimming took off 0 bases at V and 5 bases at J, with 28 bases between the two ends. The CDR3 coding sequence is TGCGCCAGCAGCCAAGACCCATCCATTGGACATAGGGGGTACAGGGAGACCCAGTACTTC. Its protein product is CASSQDPSIGHRGYRETQYF.

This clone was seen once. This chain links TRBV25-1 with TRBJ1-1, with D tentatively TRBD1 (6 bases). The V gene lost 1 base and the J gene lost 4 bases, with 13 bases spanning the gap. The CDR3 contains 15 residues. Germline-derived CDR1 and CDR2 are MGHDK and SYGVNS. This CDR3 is CASSESRRRGTEAFF. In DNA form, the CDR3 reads TGTGCCAGCAGTGAATCCCGGCGCAGGGGCACTGAAGCTTTCTTT.

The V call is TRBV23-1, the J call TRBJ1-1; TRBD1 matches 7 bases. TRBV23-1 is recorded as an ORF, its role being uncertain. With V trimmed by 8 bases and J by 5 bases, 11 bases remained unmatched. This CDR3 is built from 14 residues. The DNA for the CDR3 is TGCGCCAGCGGAACGGACAGGATGGGGACTGAAGCTTTCTTT. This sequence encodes CASGTDRMGTEAFF.